The rows below give T cell receptor beta chains drawn from one sample of a study of blood T cell repertoires in COVID-19. Profiling relied on immunoSEQ multiplex PCR, and the TCRdb table lists in-frame clones only, not all of them. The repertoire holds some 97,000 clones, more than 70% seen once, with about 13% in the top ten. The sequencing input was peripheral blood. The receptors were gathered from a human donor in a cohort sampled during active COVID-19. Both conserved end residues are part of each CDR3. D genes are given only for firm matches. A clone size is listed for some rows: how often the clone was seen (once, few, many), or a class if it is expanded.

V gene	clone size	D gene	J gene	CDR3 protein	CDR3 DNA
TRBV4-1	NA	TRBD2	TRBJ2-2	CASTNARQGGSGELFF	TGCGCCAGCACCAACGCTAGGCAGGGAGGGAGCGGGGAGCTGTTTTTT
TRBV6-2/TRBV6-3	NA	NA	TRBJ2-3	CASSSPNTDTQYF	TGTGCCAGCAGTAGCCCAAACACAGATACGCAGTATTTT
TRBV20-1	NA	NA	TRBJ2-1	CSARDPNEQFF	TGCAGTGCTAGAGATCCAAATGAGCAGTTCTTC
TRBV6-5	NA	TRBD1	TRBJ1-5	CASSRDSYSNQPQHF	TGTGCCAGCAGTCGGGACAGTTATAGCAATCAGCCCCAGCATTTT
TRBV5-1	NA	NA	TRBJ1-4	CASSYRGVEVEKLFF	TGCGCCAGCAGCTACCGCGGGGTGGAAGTTGAAAAACTGTTTTTT
TRBV5-4	NA	TRBD2	TRBJ2-3	CAARAGGTSTDTQYF	TGTGCCGCTAGGGCGGGAGGGACTAGCACAGATACGCAGTATTTT
TRBV6-2/TRBV6-3	NA	TRBD1	TRBJ1-5	CASSYDLRGLSYSNQPQHF	TGTGCCAGCAGTTACGACTTAAGGGGGCTAAGTTATAGCAATCAGCCCCAGCATTTT
TRBV5-4	NA	TRBD1	TRBJ2-2	CATRRTGDTGELFF	TGTGCCACCCGGAGGACAGGGGACACCGGGGAGCTGTTTTTT
TRBV2	few	TRBD1	TRBJ1-3	CASSEAPGGSGNTIYF	TGTGCCAGCAGTGAAGCTCCAGGGGGCTCTGGAAACACCATATATTTT
TRBV25-1	NA	NA	TRBJ1-6	CASSDRGNAMTSPLHF	TGTGCCAGCAGTGACAGGGGCAATGCGATGACTTCACCCCTCCACTTT
TRBV9	NA	TRBD2	TRBJ2-6	CASSAAGLGRSGANVLTF	TGTGCCAGCAGCGCAGCGGGACTAGGGAGGTCTGGGGCCAACGTCCTGACTTTC
TRBV2	NA	NA	TRBJ1-6	CASRSDSQASPLHF	TGTGCCAGCAGGTCGGACAGCCAGGCTTCACCCCTCCACTTT
TRBV10-2	NA	TRBD1	TRBJ1-1	CASSGTGDTEAFF	TGCGCCAGCAGTGGGACAGGGGACACTGAAGCTTTCTTT
TRBV25-1	NA	TRBD1	TRBJ2-3	CASSGIGQGEDTQYF	TGTGCCAGCAGTGGAATCGGACAGGGGGAAGATACGCAGTATTTT
TRBV11-2	NA	TRBD2	TRBJ2-5	CASALGLAGGPAETQYF	TGTGCCAGCGCTTTAGGTCTAGCGGGGGGGCCTGCGGAGACCCAGTACTTC
TRBV10-3	NA	TRBD1	TRBJ2-7	CAIGRQGAEEQYF	TGTGCCATCGGGCGACAGGGGGCGGAAGAGCAGTACTTC
TRBV11-2	NA	NA	TRBJ1-6	CASSLEGSLPNSPLHF	TGTGCCAGCAGCTTAGAGGGCTCTCTCCCTAATTCACCCCTCCACTTT
TRBV10-3	NA	NA	TRBJ2-1	CAMGWGGSTNEQFF	TGTGCCATGGGATGGGGGGGCAGCACTAATGAGCAGTTCTTC
TRBV19	NA	TRBD1	TRBJ2-5	CASSIGWGDRGSETQYF	TGTGCCAGTAGTATTGGATGGGGGGACAGGGGTTCAGAGACCCAGTACTTC
TRBV10-1	once	TRBD2	TRBJ2-3	CASSRGFGGTDTQYF	TGCGCCAGCAGTCGCGGTTTCGGGGGGACAGATACGCAGTATTTT
TRBV29-1	NA	NA	TRBJ1-2	CSAITGYGYTF	TGCAGCGCAATTACAGGGTATGGCTACACCTTC
TRBV7-2	NA	NA	TRBJ1-2	CASSLIGGVQYGYTF	TGTGCCAGCAGCTTGATAGGGGGTGTTCAGTATGGCTACACCTTC
TRBV7-9	NA	TRBD1	TRBJ2-7	CASSLGRGTGTYEQYF	TGTGCCAGCAGCTTAGGTAGGGGGACAGGGACCTACGAGCAGTACTTC
TRBV7-9	NA	TRBD1	TRBJ1-6	CASKSTGTGSPLHF	TGTGCCAGCAAATCGACAGGGACTGGTTCACCCCTCCACTTT
TRBV5-1	few	TRBD1	TRBJ1-4	CASSGGPTGSELFF	TGCGCCAGCAGCGGCGGACCGACAGGGTCTGAACTGTTTTTT
TRBV6-2/TRBV6-3	few	NA	TRBJ1-6	CASSQDRPLPLHF	TGTGCCAGCAGCCAAGACAGACCGCTACCCCTCCACTTT
TRBV5-1	NA	NA	TRBJ1-1	CASSPRPSMNTEAFF	TGCGCCAGCAGCCCGAGGCCATCCATGAACACTGAAGCTTTCTTT
TRBV7-2	NA	NA	TRBJ2-5	CASSLQETQYF	TGTGCCAGCAGCCTACAAGAGACCCAGTACTTC
TRBV27	NA	TRBD1	TRBJ1-1	CATGDSGTATRGVAFF	TGTGCCACCGGGGATTCCGGGACAGCTACGCGCGGTGTAGCTTTCTTT
TRBV7-8	once	TRBD1	TRBJ2-1	CASSRAGDSSYNEQFF	TGTGCCAGCAGCCGGGCTGGGGACAGCTCCTACAATGAGCAGTTCTTC
TRBV25-1	NA	NA	TRBJ2-3	CASSLGLGGFTDTQYF	TGTGCCAGCAGTCTAGGACTTGGGGGGTTCACAGATACGCAGTATTTT
TRBV5-4	NA	TRBD1	TRBJ1-2	CASSKDRVNGYTF	TGTGCCAGCAGCAAGGACAGGGTCAATGGCTACACCTTC
TRBV20-1	NA	NA	TRBJ1-1	CSAPGGTEAFF	TGCAGTGCCCCTGGCGGCACTGAAGCTTTCTTT
TRBV6-5	few	TRBD1	TRBJ1-2	CASRGQGTYGYTF	TGTGCCAGCAGGGGACAGGGGACCTATGGCTACACCTTC
TRBV27	NA	NA	TRBJ1-1	CASSLFRGTEAFF	TGTGCCAGCAGTTTATTCAGGGGAACTGAAGCTTTCTTT
TRBV9	NA	NA	TRBJ2-3	CASSVSGTSTDTQYF	TGTGCCAGCAGCGTTAGCGGAACTAGCACAGATACGCAGTATTTT
TRBV19	few	NA	TRBJ1-2	CASSKTANYGYTF	TGTGCCAGTAGTAAAACAGCTAACTATGGCTACACCTTC
TRBV10-3	NA	NA	TRBJ2-7	CAISEGAAYEQYF	TGTGCCATCAGTGAGGGGGCCGCCTACGAGCAGTACTTC
TRBV18	NA	NA	TRBJ2-7	CASSPSSYEQYF	TGTGCCAGCTCGCCTAGCTCCTACGAGCAGTACTTC
TRBV3-1/TRBV3-2	NA	NA	TRBJ1-6	CASSQGAFGGSPLHF	TGTGCCAGCAGCCAAGGTGCTTTCGGTGGTTCACCCCTCCACTTT
TRBV27	NA	TRBD2	TRBJ2-1	CASSLQSGRGTHEQFF	TGTGCCAGCAGTCTTCAAAGCGGGAGGGGCACCCATGAGCAGTTCTTC
TRBV4-3	once	NA	TRBJ2-5	CASSPHAQVRETQYF	TGCGCCAGCAGCCCTCACGCACAGGTGCGAGAGACCCAGTACTTC
TRBV6-2/TRBV6-3	NA	NA	TRBJ1-5	CASSLSSGVNQPQHF	TGTGCCAGCAGCCTCTCCTCGGGGGTCAATCAGCCCCAGCATTTT
TRBV11-3	NA	TRBD1	TRBJ2-3	CASSPTGKGTDTQYF	TGTGCCAGCAGCCCGACAGGGAAGGGCACAGATACGCAGTATTTT
TRBV7-9	NA	TRBD1	TRBJ1-5	CASSIGTGGRLISNQPQHF	TGTGCCAGCAGCATTGGGACAGGGGGCCGGTTGATTAGCAATCAGCCCCAGCATTTT
TRBV3-1/TRBV3-2	NA	NA	TRBJ1-3	CASSLQAGNTIYF	TGTGCCAGCAGCCTACAGGCTGGAAACACCATATATTTT
TRBV7-9	NA	TRBD2	TRBJ2-7	CASAKERGSYEQYF	TGTGCCAGCGCCAAAGAGCGGGGTAGCTACGAGCAGTACTTC
TRBV21-1	once	NA	TRBJ2-7	CASSFRDRFSEQYF	TGTGCCAGCAGCTTCCGGGACAGGTTTTCCGAGCAGTACTTC
TRBV3-1/TRBV3-2	NA	TRBD2	TRBJ2-1	CASSQGSGGRNNEQFF	TGTGCCAGCAGCCAAGGGAGCGGGGGCCGAAACAATGAGCAGTTCTTC
TRBV11-2	NA	NA	TRBJ1-6	CASSLREAPLHF	TGTGCCAGCAGCTTAAGGGAGGCACCCCTCCACTTT
TRBV7-9	few	TRBD2	TRBJ2-1	CASSLGTSGYNEQFF	TGTGCCAGCAGCTTAGGGACTAGCGGGTACAATGAGCAGTTCTTC
TRBV2	NA	TRBD1	TRBJ1-4	CASSEYRGHEKLFF	TGTGCCAGCAGTGAGTACAGGGGTCATGAAAAACTGTTTTTT